The sequence of this T cell receptor beta chain was determined in a study of T-cell reconstitution after alpha-beta-depleted transplantation in children. The CDR3 runs to 15 residues. CDR1 and CDR2 (germline): SGHKS, YYEKEE (reference sequence). Trimming at V came to 1 base and at J to 5 bases, leaving 4 bases not matched to a gene. Preparing the TCRbeta library involved the use of unique molecular identifiers. Each CDR3 protein is one row after TCRdb ran MiXCR on the PCR reads. The sample records about 270,000 distinct CDR3 sequences, over 8% being singletons. The chain couples TRBV5-5 to TRBJ2-1; TRBD2 matches 9 bases. This TCR was recovered from a human donor who donated a stem cell graft to a child with SCID. The source material was PBMCs from the stem cell graft donor, sampled from the stem cell graft. The CDR3 sequence: CASSLRVAGDNEQFF. The CDR3 DNA reads as TGTGCCAGCAGCTTGCGAGTAGCGGGGGACAATGAGCAGTTCTTC.